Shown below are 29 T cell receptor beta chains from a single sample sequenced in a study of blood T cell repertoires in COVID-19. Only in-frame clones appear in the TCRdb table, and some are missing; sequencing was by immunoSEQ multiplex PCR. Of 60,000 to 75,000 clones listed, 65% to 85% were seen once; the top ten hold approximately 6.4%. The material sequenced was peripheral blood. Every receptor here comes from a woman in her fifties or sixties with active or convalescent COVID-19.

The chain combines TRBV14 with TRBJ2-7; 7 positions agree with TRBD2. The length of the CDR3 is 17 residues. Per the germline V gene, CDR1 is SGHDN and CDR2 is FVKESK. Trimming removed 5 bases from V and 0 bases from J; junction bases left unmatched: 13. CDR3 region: CASSAGGTTWSSYEQYF. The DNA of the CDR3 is TGTGCCAGCAGCGCAGGCGGGACTACTTGGAGCTCCTACGAGCAGTACTTC.

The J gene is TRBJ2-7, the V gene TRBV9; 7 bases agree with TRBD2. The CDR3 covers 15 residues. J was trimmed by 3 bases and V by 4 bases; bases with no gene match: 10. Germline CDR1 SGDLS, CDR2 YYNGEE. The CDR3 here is CASSPTPGLNYEQYF. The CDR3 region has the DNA TGTGCCAGCAGCCCAACCCCGGGACTAAACTACGAGCAGTACTTC.

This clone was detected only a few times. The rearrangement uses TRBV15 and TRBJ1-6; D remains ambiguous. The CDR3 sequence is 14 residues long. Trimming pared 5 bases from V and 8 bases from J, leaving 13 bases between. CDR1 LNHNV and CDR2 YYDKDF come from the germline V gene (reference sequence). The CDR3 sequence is CATSLHGVDSPLHF. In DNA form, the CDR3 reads TGTGCCACCAGCCTGCATGGAGTTGATTCACCCCTCCACTTT.

The CDR3 loop is CASKTGWLSGYTF. The CDR3 DNA reads TGTGCCAGTAAGACAGGGTGGTTAAGCGGCTACACCTTC. The chain carries TRBV19 and TRBJ1-2; 7 bases agree with TRBD1. This CDR3 region has 13 residues. Germline-derived CDR1 and CDR2 are LNHDA and SQIVND (reference sequence). Germline trimming cut 7 bases from V and 8 bases from J; bases unmatched to any gene: 10.

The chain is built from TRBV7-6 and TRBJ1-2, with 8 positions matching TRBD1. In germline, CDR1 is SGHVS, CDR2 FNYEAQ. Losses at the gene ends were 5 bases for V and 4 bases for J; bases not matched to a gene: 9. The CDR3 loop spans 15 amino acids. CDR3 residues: CASSPGGQGGYGYTF. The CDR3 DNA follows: TGTGCCAGCAGCCCAGGTGGACAGGGAGGCTATGGCTACACCTTC.

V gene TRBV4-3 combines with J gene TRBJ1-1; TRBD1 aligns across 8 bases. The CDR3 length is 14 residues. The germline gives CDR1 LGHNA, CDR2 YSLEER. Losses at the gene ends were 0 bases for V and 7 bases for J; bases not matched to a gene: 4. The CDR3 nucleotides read TGCGCCAGCAGCCAAGATCAGGGGGCCAATGAAGCTTTCTTT. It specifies CASSQDQGANEAFF.

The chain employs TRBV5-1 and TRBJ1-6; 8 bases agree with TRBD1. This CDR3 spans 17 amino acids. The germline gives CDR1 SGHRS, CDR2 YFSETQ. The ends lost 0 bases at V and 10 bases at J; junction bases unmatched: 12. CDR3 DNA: TGCGCCAGCAGCTTGGCCCTGGACAGGGACGGATGGTCACCCCTCCACTTT. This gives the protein CASSLALDRDGWSPLHF.

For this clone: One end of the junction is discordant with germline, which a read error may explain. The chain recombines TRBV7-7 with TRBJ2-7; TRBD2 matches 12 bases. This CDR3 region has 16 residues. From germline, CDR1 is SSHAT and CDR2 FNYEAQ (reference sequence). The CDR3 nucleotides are TGTGCTAGCAGCTTGGGACCGGGACTAGCGGGCCACGAGCAGTACTTC. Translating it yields CASSLGPGLAGHEQYF. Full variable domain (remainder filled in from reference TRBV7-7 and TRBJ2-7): GAGVSQSPRYKVTKRGQDVTLRCDPISSHATLYWYQQALGQGPEFLTYFNYEAQPDKSGLPSDRFSAERPEGSISTLTIQRTEQRDSAMYRCASSLGPGLAGHEQYFGPGTRLTVT.

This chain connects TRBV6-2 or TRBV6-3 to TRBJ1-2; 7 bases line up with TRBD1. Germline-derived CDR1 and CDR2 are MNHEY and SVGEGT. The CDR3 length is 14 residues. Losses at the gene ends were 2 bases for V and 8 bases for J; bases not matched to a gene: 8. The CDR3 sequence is CASSYPGTVQGYTF. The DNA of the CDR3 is TGTGCCAGCAGTTACCCGGGGACAGTACAAGGCTACACCTTC.

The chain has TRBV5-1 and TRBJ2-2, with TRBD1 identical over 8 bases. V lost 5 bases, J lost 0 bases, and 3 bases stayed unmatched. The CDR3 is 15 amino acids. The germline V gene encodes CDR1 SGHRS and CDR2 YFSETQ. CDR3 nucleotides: TGCGCCAGCAGTTTACAGGGGGCGAACACCGGGGAGCTGTTTTTT. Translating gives CASSLQGANTGELFF.

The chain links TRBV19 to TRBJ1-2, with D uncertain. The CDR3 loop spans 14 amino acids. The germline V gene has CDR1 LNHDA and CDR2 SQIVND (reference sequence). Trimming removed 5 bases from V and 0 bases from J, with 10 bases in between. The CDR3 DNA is TGTGCCAGTAGTCCCCTGGCCGCTAACTATGGCTACACCTTC. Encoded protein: CASSPLAANYGYTF.

The CDR3 reads CASSYPDSLEQYF. DNA of the CDR3: TGTGCCAGCAGCTACCCTGACAGCCTCGAGCAGTACTTC. V is TRBV7-2 and J is TRBJ2-7; maybe TRBD1 (5 bases). Per the germline V gene, CDR1 is SGHTA and CDR2 is FQGNSA. Trimming took 4 bases from V and 6 from J, leaving 13 bases between them. The CDR3 sequence is 13 residues long.

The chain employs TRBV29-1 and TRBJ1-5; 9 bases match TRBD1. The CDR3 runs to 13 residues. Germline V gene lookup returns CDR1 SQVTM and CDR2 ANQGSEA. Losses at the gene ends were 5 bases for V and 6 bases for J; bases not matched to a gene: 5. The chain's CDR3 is CSVLDRGGQPQHF. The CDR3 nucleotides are TGCAGCGTTCTGGACAGGGGCGGTCAGCCCCAGCATTTT.

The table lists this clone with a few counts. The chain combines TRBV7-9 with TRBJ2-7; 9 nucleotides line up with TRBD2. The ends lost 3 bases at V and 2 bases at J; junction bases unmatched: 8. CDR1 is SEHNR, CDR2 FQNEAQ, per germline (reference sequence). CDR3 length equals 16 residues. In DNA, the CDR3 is TGTGCCAGCAGCTTGGAAGGTAGCGGGAGAACCTACGAGCAGTACTTC. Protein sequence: CASSLEGSGRTYEQYF.

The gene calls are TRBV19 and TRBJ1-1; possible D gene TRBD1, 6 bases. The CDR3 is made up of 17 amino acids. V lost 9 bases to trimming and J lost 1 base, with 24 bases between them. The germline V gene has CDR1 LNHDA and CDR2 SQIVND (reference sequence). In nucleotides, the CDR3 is TGTGCCAGCACCTTGGGGGCGACAGGCCCACGGAACACTGAAGCTTTCTTT. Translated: CASTLGATGPRNTEAFF.

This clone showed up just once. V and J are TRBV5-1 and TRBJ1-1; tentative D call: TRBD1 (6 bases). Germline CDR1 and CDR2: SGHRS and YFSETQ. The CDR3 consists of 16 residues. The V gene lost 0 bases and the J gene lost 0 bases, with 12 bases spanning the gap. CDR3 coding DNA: TGCGCCAGCAGCTTGGCCGCAGGGGACCTGAACACTGAAGCTTTCTTT. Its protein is CASSLAAGDLNTEAFF.

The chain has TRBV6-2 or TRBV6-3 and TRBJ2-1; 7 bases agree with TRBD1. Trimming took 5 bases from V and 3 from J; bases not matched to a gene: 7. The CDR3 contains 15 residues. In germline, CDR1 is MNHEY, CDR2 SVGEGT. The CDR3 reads CASSTRDRSYNEQFF. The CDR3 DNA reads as TGTGCCAGCAGTACCCGGGACAGAAGCTACAATGAGCAGTTCTTC.

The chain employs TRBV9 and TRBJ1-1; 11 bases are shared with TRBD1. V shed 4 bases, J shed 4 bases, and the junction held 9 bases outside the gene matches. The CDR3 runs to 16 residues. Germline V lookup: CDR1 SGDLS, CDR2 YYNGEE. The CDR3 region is CASSPSGTGGSTEAFF. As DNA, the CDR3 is TGTGCCAGCAGCCCTTCCGGGACAGGGGGGTCCACTGAAGCTTTCTTT.

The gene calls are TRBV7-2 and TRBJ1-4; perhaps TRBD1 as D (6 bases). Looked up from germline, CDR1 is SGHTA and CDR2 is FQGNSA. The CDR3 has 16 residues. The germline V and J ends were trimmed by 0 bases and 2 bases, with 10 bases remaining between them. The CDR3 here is CASSLAGAGTNEKLFF. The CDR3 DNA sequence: TGTGCCAGCAGCTTAGCGGGGGCAGGGACTAATGAAAAACTGTTTTTT.

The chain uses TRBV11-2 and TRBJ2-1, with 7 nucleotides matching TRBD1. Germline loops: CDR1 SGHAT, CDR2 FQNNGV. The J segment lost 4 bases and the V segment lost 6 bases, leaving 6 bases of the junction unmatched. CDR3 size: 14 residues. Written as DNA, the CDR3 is TGTGCCAGCAGTCTTGGCAGGGGGTACAATGAGCAGTTCTTC. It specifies CASSLGRGYNEQFF.

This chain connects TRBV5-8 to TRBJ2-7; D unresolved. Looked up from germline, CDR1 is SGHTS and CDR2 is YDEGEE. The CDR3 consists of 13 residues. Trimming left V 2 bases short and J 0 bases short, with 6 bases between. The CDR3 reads CASSLRSSYEQYF. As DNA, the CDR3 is TGTGCCAGCAGCTTACGGTCCTCCTACGAGCAGTACTTC.

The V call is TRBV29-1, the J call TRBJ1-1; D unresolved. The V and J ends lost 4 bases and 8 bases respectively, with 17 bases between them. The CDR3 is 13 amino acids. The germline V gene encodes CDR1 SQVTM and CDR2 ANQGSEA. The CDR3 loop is CSVVTPRFSEAFF. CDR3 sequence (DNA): TGCAGCGTTGTCACTCCCAGGTTTTCAGAAGCTTTCTTT.

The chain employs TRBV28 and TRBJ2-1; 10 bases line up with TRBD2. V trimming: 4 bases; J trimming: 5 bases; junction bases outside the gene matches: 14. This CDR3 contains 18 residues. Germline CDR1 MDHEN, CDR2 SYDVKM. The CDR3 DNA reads TGTGCCAGCAGTTCCCTCGTGAAACTAGCGGGAAGGGACAATGAGCAGTTCTTC. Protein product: CASSSLVKLAGRDNEQFF.

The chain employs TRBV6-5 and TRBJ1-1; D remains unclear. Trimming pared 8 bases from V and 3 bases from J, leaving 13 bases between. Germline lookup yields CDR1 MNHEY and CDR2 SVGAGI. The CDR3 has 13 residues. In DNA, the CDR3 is TGTGCCAGCGGGAGAGGACGGGACACTGAAGCTTTCTTT. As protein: CASGRGRDTEAFF.

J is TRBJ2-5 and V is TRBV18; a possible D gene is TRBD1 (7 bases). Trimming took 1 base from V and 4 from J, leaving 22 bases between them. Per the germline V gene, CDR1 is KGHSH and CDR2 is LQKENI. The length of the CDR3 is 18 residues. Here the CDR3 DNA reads TGTGCCAGCTCACCACTGCCAGGGGGGCTAAGGGACTCAGAGACCCAGTACTTC. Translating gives CASSPLPGGLRDSETQYF.

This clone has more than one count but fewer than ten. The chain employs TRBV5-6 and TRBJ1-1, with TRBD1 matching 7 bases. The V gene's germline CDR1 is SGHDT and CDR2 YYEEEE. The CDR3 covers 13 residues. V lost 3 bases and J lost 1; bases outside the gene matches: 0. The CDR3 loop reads CASSWDRNTEAFF. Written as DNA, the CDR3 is TGTGCCAGCAGCTGGGACAGGAACACTGAAGCTTTCTTT.

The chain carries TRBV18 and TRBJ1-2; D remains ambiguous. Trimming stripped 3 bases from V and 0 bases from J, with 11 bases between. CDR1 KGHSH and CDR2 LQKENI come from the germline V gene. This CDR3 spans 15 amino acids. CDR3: CASSPLSRANYGYTF. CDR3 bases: TGTGCCAGCTCACCCCTTAGCAGAGCTAACTATGGCTACACCTTC. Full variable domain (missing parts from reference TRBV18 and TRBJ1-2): NAGVMQNPRHLVRRRGQEARLRCSPMKGHSHVYWYRQLPEEGLKFMVYLQKENIIDESGMPKERFSAEFPKEGPSILRIQQVVRGDSAAYFCASSPLSRANYGYTFGSGTRLTVV.

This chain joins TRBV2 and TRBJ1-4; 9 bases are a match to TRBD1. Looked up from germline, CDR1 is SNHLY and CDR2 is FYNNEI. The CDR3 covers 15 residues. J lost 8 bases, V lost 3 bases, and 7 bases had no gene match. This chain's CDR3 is CASSERQGGREKLFF. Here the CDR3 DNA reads TGTGCCAGCAGTGAGCGACAGGGGGGAAGGGAAAAACTGTTTTTT.

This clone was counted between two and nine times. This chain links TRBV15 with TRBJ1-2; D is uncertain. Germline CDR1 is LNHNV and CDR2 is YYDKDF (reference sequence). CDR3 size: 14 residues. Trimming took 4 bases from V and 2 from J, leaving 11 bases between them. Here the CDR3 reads CATSMSQENYGYTF. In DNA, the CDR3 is TGTGCCACCAGCATGTCGCAGGAAAACTATGGCTACACCTTC.